Below, one TCR beta chain is given with its context. This record comes from a study of cytomegalovirus exposure and HLA in healthy donors. Vbeta (60) and Jbeta (13) primers were used in the PCR. Profiling relied on immunoSEQ multiplex PCR, and the TCRdb table lists in-frame clones only, not all of them. This repertoire shows 90,000 or so clones, 75% to 85% found once; its top ten account for 3% to 3.5%. V lost 0 bases and J 7 bases, leaving 23 bases between the germline ends. This CDR3 has 17 residues. Germline V gene data show CDR1 as SGHNT and CDR2 as YYREEE (reference sequence). The J gene is TRBJ2-7, the V gene TRBV5-4; D possibly corresponds to TRBD2 (6 bases). The receptor comes from a man aged 25-45 years in good health and CMV-seropositive. Sequenced: PBMCs. The CDR3 nucleotides read TGTGCCAGCAGCTTGGAAGGGGCGACTAGTAGAAGGAGAGAGCAGTACTTC. It codes for CASSLEGATSRRREQYF.